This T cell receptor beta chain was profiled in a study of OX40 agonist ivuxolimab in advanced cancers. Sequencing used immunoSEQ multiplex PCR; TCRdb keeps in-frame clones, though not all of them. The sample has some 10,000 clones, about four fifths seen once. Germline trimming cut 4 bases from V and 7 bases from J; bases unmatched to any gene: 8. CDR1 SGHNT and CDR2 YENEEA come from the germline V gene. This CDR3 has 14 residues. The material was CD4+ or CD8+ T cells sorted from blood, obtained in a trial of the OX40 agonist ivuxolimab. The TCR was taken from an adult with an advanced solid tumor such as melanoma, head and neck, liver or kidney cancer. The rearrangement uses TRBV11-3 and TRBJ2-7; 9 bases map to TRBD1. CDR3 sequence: CASSYGGTGREQYF. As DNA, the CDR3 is TGTGCCAGCAGCTACGGAGGGACAGGGCGGGAGCAGTACTTC. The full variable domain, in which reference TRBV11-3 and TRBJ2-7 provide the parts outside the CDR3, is EAGVVQSPRYKIIEKKQPVAFWCNPISGHNTLYWYLQNLGQGPELLIRYENEEAVDDSQLPKDRFSAERLKGVDSTLKIQPAELGDSAVYLCASSYGGTGREQYFGPGTRLTVT.